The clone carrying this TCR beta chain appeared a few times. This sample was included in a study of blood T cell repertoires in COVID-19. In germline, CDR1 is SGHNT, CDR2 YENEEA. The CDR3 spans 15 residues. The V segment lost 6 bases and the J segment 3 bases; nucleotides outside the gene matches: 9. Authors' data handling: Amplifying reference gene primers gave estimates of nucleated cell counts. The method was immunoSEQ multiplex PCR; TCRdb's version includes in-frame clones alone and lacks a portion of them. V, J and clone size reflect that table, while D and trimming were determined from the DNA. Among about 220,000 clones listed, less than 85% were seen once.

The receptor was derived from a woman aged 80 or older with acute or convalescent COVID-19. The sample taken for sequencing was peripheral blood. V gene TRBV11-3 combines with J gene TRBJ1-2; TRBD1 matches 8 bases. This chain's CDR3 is CASSNTGGMDYGYTF. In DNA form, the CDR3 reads TGTGCCAGCAGTAATACAGGGGGAATGGACTATGGCTACACCTTC.